Listed below are T cell receptor beta chains from one sample, sequenced in a study of blood T cell repertoires in COVID-19. The protocol was immunoSEQ multiplex PCR, while the TCRdb copy is restricted to in-frame clones and leaves out a portion. The sample holds approximately 180,000 clones, roughly 80% seen once. The sequenced material came from peripheral blood. These receptors were collected from a woman aged 70-85 years with acute or convalescent COVID-19. The CDR3 runs from the conserved cysteine through the conserved F or W. The D gene is left open where the match is weak. A clone size is listed for some rows: how often the clone was seen (once, few, many), or a class if it is expanded.

TRBV28	-	-	TRBJ1-4	CASSSPGSTNEKLFF	TGTGCCAGCAGTTCACCGGGATCAACTAATGAAAAACTGTTTTTT
TRBV4-2	TRBD1	-	TRBJ2-3	CASNKGAGTGVGDTQYF	TGTGCCAGCAACAAAGGCGCCGGGACAGGGGTGGGAGATACGCAGTATTTT
TRBV27	-	-	TRBJ2-6	CASSTRTRLRSGANVLTF	TGTGCCAGCAGTACACGGACAAGACTGAGATCTGGGGCCAACGTCCTGACTTTC
TRBV28	TRBD2	-	TRBJ2-1	CASSLLAGGGHEQFF	TGTGCCAGCAGTTTATTAGCGGGGGGGGGACATGAGCAGTTCTTC
TRBV19	-	few	TRBJ1-4	CASSIDLFPAGSANEKLFF	TGTGCCAGTAGTATAGATTTGTTTCCGGCAGGGTCGGCTAATGAAAAACTGTTTTTT
TRBV30	TRBD1	-	TRBJ1-4	CAWSVLGGATNEKLFF	TGTGCCTGGAGTGTACTAGGGGGCGCGACTAATGAAAAACTGTTTTTT
TRBV28	-	-	TRBJ1-6	CASSLIRAGQYNSPLHF	TGTGCCAGCAGTTTGATACGTGCCGGACAGTATAATTCACCCCTCCACTTT
TRBV6-2/TRBV6-3	TRBD1	once	TRBJ2-6	CASSYSYRGRFGGANVLTF	TGTGCCAGCAGTTACTCGTACAGGGGGCGATTCGGTGGGGCCAACGTCCTGACTTTC
TRBV7-2	TRBD1	-	TRBJ1-1	CASSLTGGFTEAFF	TGTGCCAGCAGCCTAACAGGGGGGTTCACTGAAGCTTTCTTT
TRBV7-8	TRBD1	-	TRBJ1-1	CASSLDRQGKAFF	TGTGCCAGCAGCTTAGACCGACAGGGGAAAGCTTTCTTT
TRBV19	-	-	TRBJ1-6	CASSIMTARNSPLHF	TGTGCCAGTAGTATTATGACAGCCCGGAATTCACCCCTCCACTTT
TRBV6-4	-	-	TRBJ2-1	CASSSRTGTYNEQFF	TGTGCCAGCAGTTCTAGGACGGGAACATACAATGAGCAGTTCTTC
TRBV14	-	few	TRBJ1-2	CASSPGRAQGYTF	TGTGCCAGCAGCCCCGGCAGGGCCCAGGGCTACACCTTC
TRBV6-2/TRBV6-3	TRBD2	once	TRBJ2-5	CASSFAGEETQYF	TGTGCCAGCAGCTTCGCGGGGGAAGAGACCCAGTACTTC
TRBV5-1	-	-	TRBJ1-2	CASSRTDSPYGYTF	TGCGCCAGCAGTCGTACGGACAGCCCTTATGGCTACACCTTC
TRBV28	-	-	TRBJ2-4	CASRPGYGKNIQYF	TGTGCCAGCAGGCCGGGGTACGGCAAAAACATTCAGTACTTC
TRBV9	TRBD1	-	TRBJ1-2	CASSPHLGTGSGYTF	TGTGCCAGCAGCCCCCACCTTGGGACAGGGAGCGGCTACACCTTC
TRBV11-2	-	-	TRBJ1-1	CASSLAPTPPAAFF	TGTGCCAGCAGCTTAGCCCCGACACCTCCCGCAGCTTTCTTT
TRBV20-1	-	-	TRBJ1-1	CSEAGITEAFF	TGCAGTGAGGCAGGGATCACTGAAGCTTTCTTT
TRBV5-6	-	once	TRBJ1-6	CASRFGGYNSPLHF	TGTGCCAGCAGATTCGGGGGGTATAATTCACCCCTCCACTTT
TRBV19	-	-	TRBJ2-6	CASSPRRGSGANVLTF	TGTGCCAGTAGTCCCCGAAGGGGTTCTGGGGCCAACGTCCTGACTTTC
TRBV28	TRBD1	-	TRBJ2-7	CASSFRTGGADEQYF	TGTGCCAGCAGTTTCCGGACAGGGGGCGCAGACGAGCAGTACTTC
TRBV19	-	-	TRBJ2-7	CASALHSGGGYEQYF	TGTGCCAGTGCCCTACACTCTGGGGGCGGCTACGAGCAGTACTTC
TRBV5-4	TRBD1	-	TRBJ2-1	CASSLAATGQGYNEQFF	TGTGCCAGCAGCTTGGCGGCAACAGGACAGGGGTACAATGAGCAGTTCTTC
TRBV7-6	-	-	TRBJ2-5	CASRISGGTQYF	TGTGCCAGCAGGATTTCGGGTGGGACCCAGTACTTC
TRBV4-2	TRBD1	-	TRBJ1-1	CASSLTGQGALEAFF	TGTGCCAGCAGCCTCACGGGACAGGGGGCTCTGGAAGCTTTCTTT
TRBV19	TRBD1	-	TRBJ1-5	CASSGDRGNQPQHF	TGTGCCAGTAGTGGGGACAGGGGCAATCAGCCCCAGCATTTT
TRBV4-2	TRBD1	-	TRBJ1-2	CASSQDRSGGAYYGYTF	TGTGCCAGCAGCCAAGATCGATCAGGGGGCGCGTACTATGGCTACACCTTC
TRBV29-1	-	-	TRBJ1-1	CSTLHRAGDTEAFF	TGCAGCACCCTTCACAGGGCCGGGGACACTGAAGCTTTCTTT
TRBV6-2/TRBV6-3	TRBD2	-	TRBJ2-1	CASSSPGAGEYNEQFF	TGTGCCAGCAGTTCCCCCGGGGCGGGGGAGTACAATGAGCAGTTCTTC
TRBV11-3	TRBD1	-	TRBJ2-1	CASSPRGQGYNEQFF	TGTGCCAGCAGCCCCAGGGGGCAGGGCTACAATGAGCAGTTCTTC
TRBV6-2/TRBV6-3	TRBD1	-	TRBJ2-3	CASNPWTGGADTQYF	TGTGCCAGCAACCCCTGGACAGGGGGCGCAGATACGCAGTATTTT
TRBV7-9	TRBD1	-	TRBJ1-3	CASSKGGDRAPYTIYF	TGTGCCAGCAGCAAAGGGGGGGACAGGGCTCCGTACACCATATATTTT